Each of the 30 T cell receptor beta chains below was sequenced from the same sample in a study of T-cell memory formation after mild COVID-19. In TCRdb, the 5' RACE reads were re-called with MiXCR into one record per CDR3 protein. Of around 390,000 distinct CDR3 sequences in the sample, about 16% were seen once. The sample taken for sequencing was PBMCs or a T cell subset sorted from them (not recorded which). Receptors originate from a man younger than 30 who had mild COVID-19 (a few samples of this study predate the infection). Cell type and time point are not known.

This clonotype has just a few counts. The V call is TRBV5-6, the J call TRBJ2-7, with D perhaps matching TRBD1 (6 bases). CDR3 length: 13 residues. Germline assignment: CDR1 SGHDT and CDR2 YYEEEE. The V and J ends lost 0 bases and 3 bases respectively, with 7 bases between them. CDR3 nucleotides: TGTGCCAGCAGCTTGGAGGGGGACTACGAGCAGTACGTC. Encoded protein: CASSLEGDYEQYV.

This clonotype was seen more than once but under ten times. V is TRBV4-3 and J is TRBJ2-3; TRBD2 aligns across 8 bases. Trimming removed 3 bases from V and 5 bases from J; junction bases left unmatched: 7. The CDR3 has 15 residues. CDR1 LGHNA and CDR2 YSLEER come from the germline V gene. The CDR3 bases are TGCGCCAGCAGCCAGACCGGGACTAGAGAAGATACGCAGTATTTT. Protein: CASSQTGTREDTQYF.

V and J are TRBV12-3 or TRBV12-4 and TRBJ1-6; 8 bases line up with TRBD1. The CDR3 consists of 15 residues. J gave up 2 bases and V 6 bases, and 3 bases lay outside the gene matches. The CDR3 DNA reads TGTGCCAGCAGCCCACAGGGGGCCTATAATTCACCCCTCCACTTT. Translation gives CASSPQGAYNSPLHF.

The chain links TRBV9 to TRBJ2-2; D unclear. Germline V gene lookup returns CDR1 SGDLS and CDR2 YYNGEE. The germline V and J ends were trimmed by 0 bases and 4 bases, with 10 bases remaining between them. The CDR3 runs to 15 residues. The CDR3 loop is CASSVAPASTGELFF. The CDR3 coding sequence is TGTGCCAGCAGCGTAGCCCCCGCTTCCACCGGGGAGCTGTTTTTT.

A single count supports this clonotype. The chain employs TRBV7-9 and TRBJ2-2; TRBD1 aligns across 12 bases. CDR3 length equals 16 residues. With V trimmed by 4 bases and J by 5 bases, 5 bases remained unmatched. Germline V gene data show CDR1 as SEHNR and CDR2 as FQNEAQ (reference sequence). The CDR3 DNA sequence: TGTGCCAGCAGCTGGGACAGGGGGCGATGGACCGGGGAGCTGTTTTTT. Protein sequence: CASSWDRGRWTGELFF.

This clonotype was picked up many times. The chain links TRBV5-1 to TRBJ2-6; D may be TRBD1 (5 bases). The V end lost 3 bases, the J end lost 0 bases, and 10 bases lay between the germline ends. The CDR3 consists of 16 residues. Germline lookup yields CDR1 SGHRS and CDR2 YFSETQ. The CDR3 sequence: CASSSWGGSGANVLTF. The CDR3 nucleotides read TGCGCCAGCAGCTCTTGGGGCGGCTCTGGGGCCAACGTCCTGACTTTC.

This rearrangement joins TRBV7-9 to TRBJ2-3; 10 bases are a match to TRBD2. The V segment lost 4 bases and the J segment 0 bases; nucleotides outside the gene matches: 7. The CDR3 length is 17 residues. Germline V lookup: CDR1 SEHNR, CDR2 FQNEAQ (reference sequence). The CDR3 DNA is TGTGCCAGCAGCTCGAGCGGGGGGGGCCAAAGCACAGATACGCAGTATTTT. Protein sequence: CASSSSGGGQSTDTQYF.

This rearrangement joins TRBV5-1 to TRBJ2-2; D not resolved. The germline V gene encodes CDR1 SGHRS and CDR2 YFSETQ. Trimming shortened V by 0 bases and J by 3 bases, and 9 bases separated the two germline ends. The CDR3 is made up of 15 amino acids. CDR3 bases: TGCGCCAGCAGCTTGGTTCGGGTGTACACCGGGGAGCTGTTTTTT. As protein: CASSLVRVYTGELFF.

This clonotype was found a few times. This chain connects TRBV11-2 to TRBJ1-5; D gene uncertain. This CDR3 is built from 14 residues. The V end lost 2 bases, the J end lost 2 bases, and 7 bases lay between the germline ends. The germline V gene has CDR1 SGHAT and CDR2 FQNNGV. Here the CDR3 DNA reads TGTGCCAGCAGCTTAACCGAGGGCAATCAGCCCCAGCATTTT. Its protein is CASSLTEGNQPQHF.

This clonotype was recorded a few times. The chain couples TRBV5-1 to TRBJ1-3; maybe TRBD1 (5 bases). The CDR3 runs to 17 residues. V was pared by 4 bases and J by 0 bases, with 17 bases between. The germline CDR1 and CDR2 sequences are SGHRS and YFSETQ. CDR3 nucleotides: TGCGCCAGCAGCCCGGGAGGGGCCGCTTCCTCTGGAAACACCATATATTTT. The encoded protein is CASSPGGAASSGNTIYF.

The table lists this clonotype with a few counts. The rearrangement joins TRBV6-5 to TRBJ1-2; no reliable D call. The CDR3 length is 14 residues. Germline CDR1 and CDR2: MNHEY and SVGAGI. The V end was cut by 4 bases, the J end by 0 bases, with 9 bases between. CDR3 nucleotide sequence: TGTGCCAGCAGTTCCCCAAGAGCTAACTATGGCTACACCTTC. Its protein is CASSSPRANYGYTF.

The chain couples TRBV6-2 or TRBV6-3 to TRBJ2-2; TRBD1 is a possible D gene (6 bases). The germline CDR1 and CDR2 sequences are MNHEY and SVGEGT. There are 15 residues in the CDR3. V lost 1 base, J lost 7 bases, and 13 bases lay in between. This CDR3 reads CASSYFSNRDGELFF. CDR3 nucleotides: TGTGCCAGCAGTTACTTCTCAAACAGGGACGGGGAGCTGTTTTTT.

The chain links TRBV12-3 or TRBV12-4 to TRBJ2-5; TRBD1 is a possible D gene (6 bases). This CDR3 has 15 amino acids. The germline V and J ends were trimmed by 6 bases and 2 bases, with 16 bases remaining between them. The CDR3 sequence is CASRQGHALQETQYF. CDR3 coding DNA: TGTGCCAGCAGGCAGGGACACGCCCTTCAAGAGACCCAGTACTTC.

In its sample, this clonotype was seen a few times. The chain couples TRBV7-9 to TRBJ1-5; no clear D. The CDR3 is 13 residues long. Trimming stripped 8 bases from V and 0 bases from J, with 8 bases between. Looked up from germline, CDR1 is SEHNR and CDR2 is FQNEAQ (reference sequence). The CDR3 region is CASGEISNQPQHF. The DNA of the CDR3 is TGTGCCAGCGGCGAGATTAGCAATCAGCCCCAGCATTTT.

The V call is TRBV20-1, the J call TRBJ2-7; D is unclear. The CDR3 totals 15 residues. The germline gives CDR1 DFQATT, CDR2 SNEGSKA (reference sequence). Trimming took off 0 bases at V and 7 bases at J, with 19 bases between the two ends. CDR3 in amino acids: CSARDLYYPIWEQYV. Here the CDR3 DNA reads TGCAGTGCTAGAGATTTATACTACCCGATCTGGGAGCAGTACGTC.

This clonotype was counted a few times. The chain links TRBV12-3 or TRBV12-4 to TRBJ2-1; 10 positions match TRBD2. This CDR3 has 14 amino acids. Trimming at V came to 7 bases and at J to 5 bases, leaving 5 bases not matched to a gene. The CDR3 loop is CASTLAGANNEQFF. DNA for the CDR3: TGTGCCAGCACCCTAGCGGGGGCCAACAATGAGCAGTTCTTC.

V gene TRBV5-1 combines with J gene TRBJ2-2, with D perhaps TRBD1 (5 bases). The germline gives CDR1 SGHRS, CDR2 YFSETQ. The CDR3 extends over 14 amino acids. The V gene lost 4 bases and the J gene lost 3 bases, with 10 bases spanning the gap. The CDR3 reads CASSPSGYTGELFF. The CDR3 DNA reads as TGCGCCAGCAGCCCGTCAGGGTACACCGGGGAGCTGTTTTTT.

The genes are TRBV7-2 and TRBJ1-4; no clear D gene. This CDR3 region has 14 residues. Germline V CDR1 and CDR2: SGHTA, FQGNSA. V lost 5 bases, J lost 5 bases, and 12 bases lay in between. CDR3 bases: TGTGCCAGCAGCCGCAGGACCGGAAATGAAAAACTGTTTTTT. Its translation: CASSRRTGNEKLFF.

The table lists this clonotype with a few counts. V is TRBV7-9 and J is TRBJ2-1; 7 bases agree with TRBD1. Germline V gene sequence: CDR1 SEHNR, CDR2 FQNEAQ (reference sequence). With 5 bases clipped from V and 5 bases from J, the junction kept 9 bases outside the gene matches. The CDR3 covers 15 residues. The CDR3, as DNA: TGTGCCAGCAGCGCGGTGAGGGGGCGAAACAATGAGCAGTTCTTC. Translating it yields CASSAVRGRNNEQFF. Based on the CDR3 plus reference TRBV7-9 and TRBJ2-1, the full variable domain is DTGVSQNPRHKITKRGQNVTFRCDPISEHNRLYWYRQTLGQGPEFLTYFQNEAQLEKSRLLSDRFSAERPKGSFSTLEIQRTEQGDSAMYLCASSAVRGRNNEQFFGPGTRLTVL.

This clonotype was seen a handful of times. This chain links TRBV3-1 with TRBJ2-5, with 12 bases fitting TRBD1. Germline V gene data show CDR1 as LGHDT and CDR2 as YNNKEL (reference sequence). CDR3 length equals 15 residues. Unmatched junction bases numbered 5, after V lost 4 bases and J lost 5 bases. The CDR3 reads CASSLGQGARETQYF. CDR3 DNA: TGTGCCAGCAGCCTGGGACAGGGGGCGCGGGAGACCCAGTACTTC.

Ten or more counts support this clonotype. Here the CDR3 reads CSAERGATDTQYF. CDR3 nucleotide sequence: TGCAGTGCCGAGCGGGGAGCTACAGATACGCAGTATTTT. The rearrangement joins TRBV20-1 to TRBJ2-3; 7 positions agree with TRBD2. The germline V gene encodes CDR1 DFQATT and CDR2 SNEGSKA (reference sequence). V trimming: 6 bases; J trimming: 3 bases; junction bases outside the gene matches: 6. CDR3 length equals 13 residues.

The gene calls are TRBV5-1 and TRBJ1-2; 11 positions match TRBD1. The germline V gene encodes CDR1 SGHRS and CDR2 YFSETQ. The J segment lost 4 bases and the V segment lost 4 bases, leaving 9 bases of the junction unmatched. The CDR3 is made up of 16 amino acids. DNA for the CDR3: TGCGCCAGCAGCGAGGGACAGGGGGGTCGCCCCTATGGCTACACCTTC. The encoded protein is CASSEGQGGRPYGYTF.

This chain uses TRBV15 with TRBJ2-1; D is perhaps TRBD2 (7 bases). The V and J ends lost 0 bases and 5 bases respectively, with 14 bases between them. The germline V gene has CDR1 LNHNV and CDR2 YYDKDF (reference sequence). This CDR3 has 16 amino acids. As DNA, the CDR3 is TGTGCCACCAGCAGAGATCGGGGGGCCGTCAACAATGAGCAGTTCTTC. Protein sequence: CATSRDRGAVNNEQFF.

The chain joins TRBV7-9 to TRBJ2-7; possibly TRBD1 for D (6 bases). The germline CDR1 and CDR2 sequences are SEHNR and FQNEAQ (reference sequence). Trimming stripped 0 bases from V and 6 bases from J, with 6 bases between. The length of the CDR3 is 12 residues. The CDR3 DNA reads as TGTGCCAGCAGCTTAGCGACAGGCGAGCAGTACGTC. Its protein is CASSLATGEQYV.

There are a few counts of this clonotype. This chain links TRBV6-5 with TRBJ2-3; 7 bases are shared with TRBD2. The V gene's germline CDR1 is MNHEY and CDR2 SVGAGI. The CDR3 extends over 15 amino acids. V was clipped by 5 bases and J by 0 bases; unmatched bases: 5. The CDR3 sequence: CASSGRAVSTDTQYF. The DNA of the CDR3 is TGTGCCAGCAGTGGGAGGGCGGTAAGCACAGATACGCAGTATTTT.

The table lists this clonotype with many counts. J is TRBJ2-5 and V is TRBV7-9, with D possibly being TRBD1 (5 bases). The CDR3 sequence is 13 residues long. V lost 5 bases and J 5 bases, leaving 12 bases between the germline ends. Germline V gene lookup returns CDR1 SEHNR and CDR2 FQNEAQ (reference sequence). The CDR3 protein is CASSLRQSETQYF. The CDR3 DNA sequence: TGTGCCAGCAGCCTACGACAGTCCGAGACCCAGTACTTC.

This clonotype was counted between two and nine times. In DNA form, the CDR3 reads TGTGCCAGCAGCCGTTCCACTAGCTCTGGAAACACCATATATTTT. Translation: CASSRSTSSGNTIYF. V gene TRBV11-2 combines with J gene TRBJ1-3; the D is unclear. V shed 5 bases and J shed 0 bases, with 11 bases lying between them. Germline V gene data show CDR1 as SGHAT and CDR2 as FQNNGV. CDR3 length equals 15 residues.

A few counts support this clonotype. The chain recombines TRBV7-9 with TRBJ2-3; a weak D match, TRBD1 (6 bases). CDR1 SEHNR and CDR2 FQNEAQ come from the germline V gene (reference sequence). The CDR3 is made up of 16 amino acids. The V and J ends lost 3 bases and 1 base respectively, with 14 bases between them. Written as DNA, the CDR3 is TGTGCCAGCAGCTTTCGCAGGGGACATGGCACAGATACGCAGTATTTT. It encodes CASSFRRGHGTDTQYF.

This clonotype was detected only a few times. The V and J genes are TRBV7-9 and TRBJ2-1, with D maybe TRBD1 (6 bases). With 8 bases removed from V and 13 bases from J, the gap between germline ends came to 18 bases. The CDR3 loop spans 12 amino acids. Germline CDR1 is SEHNR and CDR2 is FQNEAQ (reference sequence). The CDR3 reads CASSREGTPQFF. The CDR3 DNA follows: TGTGCCAGCTCCAGAGAGGGGACACCTCAGTTCTTC.

The chain carries TRBV7-2 and TRBJ2-1, with TRBD2 identical over 11 bases. J was trimmed by 9 bases and V by 2 bases; bases with no gene match: 6. The CDR3 is made up of 15 amino acids. Per the germline V gene, CDR1 is SGHTA and CDR2 is FQGNSA. CDR3 sequence: CASSLTLAGGSEQFF. The DNA for the CDR3 is TGTGCCAGCAGCTTAACCCTAGCGGGGGGAAGTGAGCAGTTCTTC.